These 29 T cell receptor beta chains were sequenced from one sample in a study of T cells in Graves' hyperthyroidism and ophthalmopathy (dated by TCRdb to the late 2010s). The library was prepared using multiplex PCR. Sequenced using an Illumina HiSeq 2000. TCR beta CDR3 regions were amplified from RNA transcripts. The first round of RT-PCR for the TCR CDR3 was performed with the HTBI primer set and the Qiagen OneStep RT-PCR kit. TCRdb reprocessed the public reads (quality trimming at Q25 with fastp, clone calling with MiXCR) and kept in-frame beta chains. Every CDR3 protein is listed once, alongside the most common genes and DNA of its rows. This sample gives around 620,000 distinct CDR3 sequences in total; 11% to 15% of them show up just once. The ten largest clones capture around 7% of the sample. Sequenced material: blood. The receptors derive from a woman between 18 and 30 years old with Graves' ophthalmopathy.

The chain couples TRBV27 to TRBJ2-3; D may be TRBD1 (6 bases). This CDR3 spans 18 amino acids. The V end lost 1 base, the J end lost 1 base, and 18 bases lay between the germline ends. CDR1 and CDR2 (germline): MNHEY, SMNVEV (reference sequence). The CDR3 DNA is TGTGCCAGCAGTTTATTGTTTGTTCGGGCAGGGGGCACAGATACGCAGTATTTT. Translation: CASSLLFVRAGGTDTQYF.

This clonotype was seen at least ten times. The V call is TRBV6-1, the J call TRBJ1-1; 7 bases are a match to TRBD1. After removal of 5 bases from V and 3 bases from J, the junction contained 6 bases not matched to a gene. This CDR3 has 14 residues. Germline CDR1 MNHNS, CDR2 SASEGT. The CDR3 DNA reads as TGTGCCAGCAGTAACAGGGGAGAAGACACTGAAGCTTTCTTT. Translating it yields CASSNRGEDTEAFF.

This clonotype was found many times. This rearrangement joins TRBV20-1 to TRBJ2-7, with D perhaps TRBD1 (5 bases). The CDR3 spans 13 residues. From germline, CDR1 is DFQATT and CDR2 SNEGSKA (reference sequence). Trimming took 0 bases from V and 3 from J, leaving 9 bases between them. CDR3 protein: CSAREWQGYEQYF. In DNA, the CDR3 is TGCAGTGCTAGAGAATGGCAGGGCTACGAGCAGTACTTC.

The V and J genes are TRBV19 and TRBJ2-7; 9 bases align to TRBD1. Germline V lookup: CDR1 LNHDA, CDR2 SQIVND (reference sequence). This CDR3 comprises 15 residues. V lost 7 bases to trimming and J lost 3 bases; unmatched junction nucleotides: 10. The CDR3 region is CASTRTGDQDYEQYF. Written as DNA, the CDR3 is TGTGCCAGTACCCGGACAGGGGATCAGGACTACGAGCAGTACTTC.

This clonotype came up many times. V usage is TRBV28 and J usage is TRBJ1-5, with TRBD1 matching 9 bases. V was clipped by 3 bases and J by 6 bases; unmatched bases: 3. Germline V lookup: CDR1 MDHEN, CDR2 SYDVKM. CDR3 length equals 14 residues. DNA for the CDR3: TGTGCCAGCAGTTTCATGGACAGGGGTCAGCCCCAGCATTTT. Translating gives CASSFMDRGQPQHF.

This clonotype was counted at least ten times. The gene calls are TRBV10-3 and TRBJ2-5; TRBD1 is a possible D gene (6 bases). CDR3 size: 13 residues. V was clipped by 7 bases and J by 6 bases, with 15 bases between them. Germline V gives CDR1 ENHRY, CDR2 SYGVKD. Written as DNA, the CDR3 is TGTGCCATCACTTCAGGGGATGAAAAGACCCAGTACTTC. Translation gives CAITSGDEKTQYF.

This clonotype was observed many times. The chain couples TRBV7-3 to TRBJ2-6; D call uncertain. CDR3 length: 16 amino acids. Germline loops: CDR1 SGHTA, CDR2 FQGTGA. Between the trimmed V and J ends, which lost 3 bases and 0 bases, there was a span of 9 bases. This CDR3 is CASSFHEASGANVLTF. The DNA of the CDR3 is TGTGCCAGCAGCTTCCATGAAGCCTCTGGGGCCAACGTCCTGACTTTC.

The CDR3 sequence: CASSQMVQGRLDSEAFF. The DNA of the CDR3 is TGCGCCAGCAGCCAAATGGTCCAGGGGCGGCTAGACTCTGAAGCTTTCTTT. The chain employs TRBV4-3 and TRBJ1-1; possibly TRBD1 for D (6 bases). V was clipped by 2 bases and J by 6 bases, with 22 bases between them. The CDR3 spans 17 residues. Germline V lookup: CDR1 LGHNA, CDR2 YSLEER.

This sequence joins TRBV27 and TRBJ2-7, with a possible D match to TRBD2 (6 bases). The germline V gene encodes CDR1 MNHEY and CDR2 SMNVEV (reference sequence). V gave up 5 bases and J gave up 5 bases, with 25 bases separating them. The length of the CDR3 is 17 residues. The CDR3 protein is CASSEGGYGRSKHEQYF. The CDR3 DNA sequence: TGTGCCAGCAGTGAAGGCGGGTACGGGAGATCAAAGCACGAGCAGTACTTC.

As concerns this clonotype: A single base separates this from a much larger clone, so it may be a read error. The V gene is TRBV12-5, the J gene TRBJ2-1, with TRBD1 as a possible D gene (6 bases). Trimming took 3 bases from V and 10 from J, leaving 10 bases between them. The germline V gene has CDR1 LGHNT and CDR2 FRNRAP. This CDR3 region has 12 residues. Here the CDR3 reads CASGFGQYEQFF. The CDR3 nucleotides are TGTGCTAGTGGTTTCGGACAGTACGAGCAGTTCTTC.

A remark on this clonotype: Since a much larger clone is just one base distant, this may be a read error. The chain recombines TRBV19 with TRBJ1-1, with D unresolved. CDR3 size: 12 residues. Germline lookup yields CDR1 LNHDA and CDR2 SQIVND (reference sequence). The CDR3, as DNA: TGTACCAGTAGTATGAGGAGAACTGAAGCTTTCTTT. Its translation is CTSSMRRTEAFF.

This clonotype was recorded many times. The V gene is TRBV28, the J gene TRBJ2-7, with 14 bases lining up with TRBD2. J lost 5 bases, V lost 6 bases, and 12 bases had no gene match. This CDR3 has 17 amino acids. From germline, CDR1 is MDHEN and CDR2 SYDVKM. The CDR3 region has the DNA TGTGCCAGCAGCTCGCCATTCGGGACTAGCGGGAGAAACGAGCAGTACTTC. This encodes CASSSPFGTSGRNEQYF.

This clonotype was counted ten times or more. V usage is TRBV29-1 and J usage is TRBJ2-1; 13 nucleotides match TRBD2. V shed 6 bases, J shed 10 bases, and the junction held 6 bases outside the gene matches. Per the germline V gene, CDR1 is SQVTM and CDR2 is ANQGSEA. The CDR3 loop spans 13 amino acids. The CDR3 DNA follows: TGCAGCGTGCCGGGACTAGCGGGGCTAGAGCAGTTCTTC. This sequence encodes CSVPGLAGLEQFF.

The table lists this clonotype with many counts. The chain has TRBV20-1 and TRBJ2-1; the match to TRBD2 covers 12 bases. V lost 4 bases to trimming and J lost 9 bases; unmatched junction nucleotides: 10. The CDR3 loop spans 15 amino acids. The germline gives CDR1 DFQATT, CDR2 SNEGSKA (reference sequence). The CDR3 DNA sequence: TGCAGTGCTACTAGCGGGAGGGCGGGGTCTGTTGAGCAGTTCTTC. It specifies CSATSGRAGSVEQFF.

This chain links TRBV7-9 with TRBJ1-5, with D unresolved. There are 18 residues in the CDR3. Per germline, CDR1 SEHNR and CDR2 FQNEAQ (reference sequence). V gave up 1 base and J gave up 2 bases, with 18 bases separating them. The CDR3 loop reads CASSLVKVGRSGNQPQHF. CDR3 coding DNA: TGTGCCAGCAGCTTAGTCAAGGTTGGTAGGAGTGGCAATCAGCCCCAGCATTTT.

This clonotype occurred many times. The CDR3: CAWSVGLGGYTF. CDR3 DNA: TGTGCCTGGAGTGTCGGGTTAGGGGGCTACACCTTC. The chain has TRBV30 and TRBJ1-2; no reliable D call. The CDR3 runs 12 residues. Germline-derived CDR1 and CDR2 are GTSNPN and SVGIG (reference sequence). Trimming left V 0 bases short and J 8 bases short, with 10 bases between.

This clonotype was counted a few times. A much larger clone lies a single base off, so this may be a read error. V gene TRBV9 combines with J gene TRBJ2-7, with TRBD1 identical over 9 bases. V lost 2 bases and J lost 0; bases outside the gene matches: 0. CDR1 and CDR2 (germline): SGDLS, YYNGEE. The CDR3 extends over 14 amino acids. CDR3: CASSVTGGSYEQYF. The CDR3 DNA reads as TGTGCCAGCAGCGTGACAGGGGGCTCCTACGAGCAGTACTTC.

In this sample, this clonotype turned up many times. The chain has TRBV29-1 and TRBJ1-1, with D unresolved. V shed 1 base and J shed 7 bases, with 7 bases lying between them. CDR3 size: 11 residues. Germline V CDR1 and CDR2: SQVTM, ANQGSEA. The CDR3 coding sequence is TGCAGCGTTGAAGCGGGCGGTGAAGCTTTCTTT. It translates to CSVEAGGEAFF.

V is TRBV12-3 or TRBV12-4 and J is TRBJ2-1, with a possible D match to TRBD1 (5 bases). Trimming removed 6 bases from V and 3 bases from J, with 12 bases in between. There are 14 residues in the CDR3. CDR3 sequence reads: CASSPRQSYNEQFF. DNA of the CDR3: TGTGCCAGCAGCCCGAGACAGAGCTACAATGAGCAGTTCTTC.

This clonotype appeared once. V and J are TRBV27 and TRBJ2-3; maybe TRBD1 (5 bases). Germline V gene sequence: CDR1 MNHEY, CDR2 SMNVEV (reference sequence). The CDR3 extends over 13 amino acids. Trimming removed 6 bases from V and 7 bases from J, with 14 bases in between. The CDR3 region is CASSSTATHTQYF. CDR3 nucleotide sequence: TGTGCCAGCAGCTCGACAGCAACTCATACGCAGTATTTT.

This chain links TRBV19 with TRBJ1-2; D might be TRBD1 (6 bases). CDR3 length: 13 amino acids. The germline V and J ends were trimmed by 4 bases and 8 bases, with 14 bases remaining between them. Per germline, CDR1 LNHDA and CDR2 SQIVND (reference sequence). The CDR3 nucleotides are TGTGCCAGTAGTAACCGGACAGTCAAGGGCTACACCTTC. As protein: CASSNRTVKGYTF.

This clonotype was recorded many times. This rearrangement joins TRBV5-1 to TRBJ1-2; 10 nucleotides line up with TRBD1. Per germline, CDR1 SGHRS and CDR2 YFSETQ. This CDR3 contains 16 residues. The V segment lost 1 base and the J segment 3 bases; nucleotides outside the gene matches: 6. CDR3 region: CASSLKTGGDYYGYTF. The CDR3 DNA is TGCGCCAGCAGCTTGAAGACAGGGGGCGACTACTATGGCTACACCTTC. Based on the CDR3 plus reference TRBV5-1 and TRBJ1-2, the full variable domain is KAGVTQTPRYLIKTRGQQVTLSCSPISGHRSVSWYQQTPGQGLQFLFEYFSETQRNKGNFPGRFSGRQFSNSRSEMNVSTLELGDSALYLCASSLKTGGDYYGYTFGSGTRLTVV.

The gene calls are TRBV20-1 and TRBJ2-1; 8 positions match TRBD1. Looked up from germline, CDR1 is DFQATT and CDR2 is SNEGSKA (reference sequence). J gave up 2 bases and V 0 bases, and 3 bases lay outside the gene matches. The CDR3 spans 15 residues. CDR3 loop: CSARDPGGAYNEQFF. The CDR3 nucleotides are TGCAGTGCTAGAGACCCAGGGGGCGCCTACAATGAGCAGTTCTTC.

This clonotype was found many times. V gene TRBV10-3 combines with J gene TRBJ2-3; D not certain. Germline loops: CDR1 ENHRY, CDR2 SYGVKD. With 3 bases removed from V and 2 bases from J, the gap between germline ends came to 18 bases. There are 17 residues in the CDR3. CDR3 DNA sequence: TGTGCCATCAGTGACACTACGCACCTGGCCCCCACAGATACGCAGTATTTT. Its translation is CAISDTTHLAPTDTQYF.

The chain carries TRBV20-1 and TRBJ2-1, with TRBD2 matching 12 bases. Looked up from germline, CDR1 is DFQATT and CDR2 is SNEGSKA (reference sequence). The CDR3 loop spans 21 amino acids. J lost 0 bases, V lost 5 bases, and 20 bases had no gene match. The CDR3 is CSAGGDPGTSGWGSSYNEQFF. Here the CDR3 DNA reads TGCAGTGCTGGAGGGGACCCTGGGACTAGCGGGTGGGGCAGCTCCTACAATGAGCAGTTCTTC.

At least ten counts were recorded for this clonotype. This sequence joins TRBV4-1 and TRBJ2-7; TRBD1 matches at 9 bases. The CDR3 is 15 amino acids. CDR1 is MGHRA, CDR2 YSYEKL, per germline. V shed 6 bases, J shed 1 base, and the junction held 7 bases outside the gene matches. The CDR3 loop reads CASRRSGTGSYEQYF. The CDR3 nucleotides read TGCGCCAGCAGGAGAAGTGGGACAGGGTCCTACGAGCAGTACTTC.

This clonotype was found many times. The junction differs from germline at one of its ends, possibly a read error. J is TRBJ1-3 and V is TRBV28, with a weak D call TRBD1 (5 bases). The CDR3 is made up of 15 amino acids. Germline V gene data show CDR1 as MDHEN and CDR2 as SYDVKM. The CDR3 loop reads CASSLWQGVGDTIYF. CDR3 in DNA: TGTGCCAGCAGTTTATGGCAGGGCGTTGGAGACACCATATATTTT.

This chain links TRBV27 with TRBJ2-2; D is tentatively TRBD1 or TRBD2 (7 bases each). The CDR3 totals 17 residues. Looked up from germline, CDR1 is MNHEY and CDR2 is SMNVEV (reference sequence). Deletions cut 0 bases from V and 8 bases from J, with 19 bases between. The CDR3 sequence: CASSLSPRQGGPGELFF. CDR3 sequence (DNA): TGTGCCAGCAGTTTATCCCCACGACAGGGAGGGCCGGGGGAGCTGTTTTTT.

Comments on this clonotype: This sequence may be a read error, since a much larger clone differs from it by one base. The chain joins TRBV5-4 to TRBJ1-2; unclear D gene. The CDR3 contains 14 residues. CDR1 is SGHNT and CDR2 is YYREEE in the germline V gene (reference sequence). V was cut by 0 bases and J by 3 bases, with 9 bases left in between. The CDR3 loop reads CASSLVADDYGYTF. The CDR3 DNA reads as TGTGCCAGCAGCTTGGTGGCGGATGACTATGGCTACACCTTC. The whole variable domain, remainder taken from reference TRBV5-4 and TRBJ1-2, is ETGVTQSPTHLIKTRGQQVTLRCSSQSGHNTVSWYQQALGQGPQFIFQYYREEENGRGNFPPRFSGLQFPNYSSELNVNALELDDSALYLCASSLVADDYGYTFGSGTRLTVV.